These 29 T cell receptor beta chains originate from one sample sequenced in a study of cytomegalovirus exposure and HLA in healthy donors (dated by TCRdb to 2015 to 2018). The library came from the immunoSEQ multiplex PCR assay. The multiplex PCR relied on a mix of 60 forward primers for TCR Vbeta segments and 13 reverse primers for TCR Jbeta segments. The clones in this table, taken by TCRdb from immuneACCESS, are in-frame only. Not every clone is retained; where verified, under half of the shortfall comes from an unresolved V gene, and the cause of the rest is unknown. In this sample the table shows about 180,000 clones, around 80% of which occur a single time. 2% to 2.5% of the sample is held by the ten biggest clonotypes. The sample was PBMCs. The receptors shown here come from a woman in her thirties in good health and CMV-seropositive.

CDR3 region: CASSARVRDNQPQHF. For the CDR3, the DNA is TGTGCCAGCAGTGCCAGGGTCAGAGACAATCAGCCCCAGCATTTT. This chain connects TRBV6-1 to TRBJ1-5; D may be TRBD1 (5 bases). Trimming removed 4 bases from V and 3 bases from J, with 13 bases in between. Germline lookup yields CDR1 MNHNS and CDR2 SASEGT. This CDR3 has 15 residues.

The gene calls are TRBV10-1 and TRBJ2-1; 9 bases line up with TRBD2. Germline lookup yields CDR1 WNHNN and CDR2 SYGVQD (reference sequence). V shed 4 bases and J 7 bases; nucleotides not matched to a gene: 8. The CDR3 totals 15 residues. Here the CDR3 reads CASSGSSGEGNEQFF. The CDR3 coding sequence is TGCGCCAGCAGTGGATCTAGCGGGGAGGGGAATGAGCAGTTCTTC.

The gene calls are TRBV7-9 and TRBJ2-3; TRBD2 matches at 7 bases. CDR1 and CDR2 from the germline V gene are SEHNR and FQNEAQ (reference sequence). Trimming took 5 bases from V and 2 from J; bases not matched to a gene: 10. The CDR3 is made up of 16 amino acids. DNA of the CDR3: TGTGCCAGCAGCCTCCCCGGGACTAAGTACACAGATACGCAGTATTTT. Protein sequence: CASSLPGTKYTDTQYF.

CDR3: CASSYNSPNTEAFF. The CDR3 DNA reads as TGTGCCAGCAGTTATAATTCTCCGAACACTGAAGCTTTCTTT. The chain combines TRBV28 with TRBJ1-1; D gene ambiguous. Per germline, CDR1 MDHEN and CDR2 SYDVKM. The CDR3 is 14 residues long. V was trimmed by 4 bases and J by 1 base, leaving 10 bases between them.

The J gene is TRBJ2-3, the V gene TRBV7-9, with TRBD2 matching over 11 bases. The CDR3 is 18 amino acids. Per the germline V gene, CDR1 is SEHNR and CDR2 is FQNEAQ (reference sequence). V lost 3 bases to trimming and J lost 1 base; unmatched junction nucleotides: 9. CDR3 in amino acids: CASSFVAGGLRGTDTQYF. The CDR3 coding sequence is TGTGCCAGCAGCTTTGTAGCGGGGGGGCTTCGTGGCACAGATACGCAGTATTTT.

The CDR3 DNA is TGTGCCAGCAGTTTCCCGGCCAGGGGGGAAAAACTGTTTTTT. It is translated as CASSFPARGEKLFF. J is TRBJ1-4 and V is TRBV28; 7 bases are shared with TRBD1. Unmatched junction bases numbered 6, after V lost 3 bases and J lost 8 bases. CDR1 and CDR2 (germline): MDHEN, SYDVKM. The length of the CDR3 is 14 residues.

This rearrangement joins TRBV19 to TRBJ1-2; tentative D call: TRBD1 (5 bases). This CDR3 has 12 residues. V was clipped by 3 bases and J by 5 bases, with 7 bases between them. CDR1 LNHDA and CDR2 SQIVND come from the germline V gene (reference sequence). The CDR3 DNA is TGTGCCAGTAGTATCCAGGGTTATGGCTACACCTTC. It encodes CASSIQGYGYTF.

This clone was observed a handful of times. The chain employs TRBV20-1 and TRBJ2-5, with D maybe TRBD1 (6 bases). Trimming shortened V by 4 bases and J by 7 bases, and 10 bases separated the two germline ends. From germline, CDR1 is DFQATT and CDR2 SNEGSKA (reference sequence). This CDR3 region has 11 residues. The CDR3 region has the DNA TGCAGTGCTACAGGGGCCGGGACCCAGTACTTC. It translates to CSATGAGTQYF.

This chain uses TRBV11-3 with TRBJ2-3, with 9 positions matching TRBD2. The ends lost 3 bases at V and 3 bases at J; junction bases unmatched: 10. Per the germline V gene, CDR1 is SGHNT and CDR2 is YENEEA. There are 17 residues in the CDR3. The CDR3 region has the DNA TGTGCCAGCAGCTTCGGTCCCGGGCTAGCGGGGACAGATACGCAGTATTTT. Protein sequence: CASSFGPGLAGTDTQYF.

The chain combines TRBV7-2 with TRBJ1-5; weak D call: TRBD1 (6 bases). The CDR3 consists of 13 residues. Germline CDR1 reads SGHTA; CDR2 reads FQGNSA. V lost 5 bases, J lost 5 bases, and 10 bases lay in between. This CDR3 reads CASSRDIDQPQHF. CDR3 nucleotide sequence: TGTGCCAGCAGCAGGGACATTGATCAGCCCCAGCATTTT.

The CDR3 region is CASNPGQGYNEQFF. The CDR3 nucleotides read TGCGCCAGCAACCCGGGACAGGGCTACAATGAGCAGTTCTTC. V and J are TRBV10-1 and TRBJ2-1; TRBD1 agrees at 9 bases. The trim removed 7 bases at V and 3 bases at J, leaving 4 bases unmatched. The CDR3 loop spans 14 amino acids. Germline lookup yields CDR1 WNHNN and CDR2 SYGVQD (reference sequence).

The J gene is TRBJ2-7, the V gene TRBV28, with 8 bases fitting TRBD2. Germline CDR1 and CDR2: MDHEN and SYDVKM. Trimming took 5 bases from V and 4 from J; bases not matched to a gene: 4. There are 13 residues in the CDR3. The CDR3 reads CASSRGGMYEQYF. Written as DNA, the CDR3 is TGTGCCAGCAGTCGGGGGGGCATGTACGAGCAGTACTTC. Supplemented by reference TRBV28 and TRBJ2-7, the full variable domain reads DVKVTQSSRYLVKRTGEKVFLECVQDMDHENMFWYRQDPGLGLRLIYFSYDVKMKEKGDIPEGYSVSREKKERFSLILESASTNQTSMYLCASSRGGMYEQYFGPGTRLTVT.

This clone appeared a few times. The chain uses TRBV7-2 and TRBJ2-4; TRBD1 aligns across 7 bases. V lost 1 base, J lost 7 bases, and 4 bases stayed unmatched. This CDR3 region has 14 residues. Germline CDR1 reads SGHTA; CDR2 reads FQGNSA. CDR3 nucleotides: TGTGCCAGCAGCTTAGGGACGACAGGGAACATTCAGTACTTC. Amino acid sequence: CASSLGTTGNIQYF.

The chain links TRBV5-1 to TRBJ2-1; D is possibly TRBD1 (6 bases). The V and J ends lost 7 bases and 6 bases respectively, with 17 bases between them. Germline loops: CDR1 SGHRS, CDR2 YFSETQ. CDR3 length equals 14 residues. The CDR3 DNA is TGCGCCAGCTTTCTTATGGACAGTTCCAATGAGCAGTTCTTC. Its protein is CASFLMDSSNEQFF.

The J gene is TRBJ2-1, the V gene TRBV7-3; 8 nucleotides line up with TRBD2. The CDR3 runs 15 residues. V lost 2 bases, J lost 8 bases, and 8 bases stayed unmatched. The germline gives CDR1 SGHTA, CDR2 FQGTGA. CDR3: CASSLDGGGYYEQFF. In DNA form, the CDR3 reads TGTGCCAGCAGCTTAGACGGGGGGGGGTACTATGAGCAGTTCTTC.

The CDR3 sequence: CASSLGTSNTEAFF. CDR3 in DNA: TGCGCCAGCAGCTTAGGGACATCGAACACTGAAGCTTTCTTT. This rearrangement joins TRBV5-1 to TRBJ1-1; maybe TRBD1 (6 bases). This CDR3 has 14 residues. V dropped 2 bases and J dropped 1 base, with 9 bases sitting between them. CDR1 and CDR2 from the germline V gene are SGHRS and YFSETQ.

The V and J genes are TRBV7-8 and TRBJ1-5; 9 bases line up with TRBD1. CDR1 is SGHVS and CDR2 is FQNEAQ in the germline V gene. The V and J ends lost 1 base and 2 bases, in that order; junction bases with no gene match: 6. The CDR3 loop spans 17 amino acids. CDR3 DNA: TGTGCCAGCAGCTTAGGTTCACAGGGGGCTGGCAATCAGCCCCAGCATTTT. Translation gives CASSLGSQGAGNQPQHF.

The chain combines TRBV27 with TRBJ2-3; 7 positions match TRBD2. The V gene end was trimmed by 7 bases and the J gene end by 0 bases; junction bases not matched to a gene: 16. Looked up from germline, CDR1 is MNHEY and CDR2 is SMNVEV (reference sequence). The CDR3 has 18 residues. The CDR3 sequence is CASTQTRDWRGSTDTQYF. CDR3 in DNA: TGTGCCAGCACCCAAACGCGGGATTGGCGGGGGAGCACAGATACGCAGTATTTT.

The chain employs TRBV5-1 and TRBJ2-3; a weak D match, TRBD1 (6 bases). The CDR3 extends over 12 amino acids. The germline gives CDR1 SGHRS, CDR2 YFSETQ. Trimming left V 3 bases short and J 5 bases short, with 7 bases between. The CDR3 sequence: CASSSTGDTQYF. The CDR3 DNA sequence: TGCGCCAGCAGCTCGACAGGAGATACGCAGTATTTT.

The gene calls are TRBV18 and TRBJ2-1; a possible D gene is TRBD2 (7 bases). The germline gives CDR1 KGHSH, CDR2 LQKENI. The CDR3 totals 17 residues. V was clipped by 5 bases and J by 6 bases, with 23 bases between them. Here the CDR3 reads CASSTSPGGQLGNEQFF. In nucleotides, the CDR3 is TGTGCCAGCTCAACCTCCCCGGGGGGCCAACTGGGCAATGAGCAGTTCTTC.

In this sample, this clone turned up once. A junction boundary mismatches the germline segment, possibly from a read error. This sample includes further DNA sequences coding for the same CDR3. The chain joins TRBV7-9 to TRBJ2-7, with 9 bases matching TRBD1. Germline loops: CDR1 SEHNR, CDR2 FQNEAQ (reference sequence). The CDR3 is 16 amino acids. Written as DNA, the CDR3 is TGTGCCAGCAGTTTAGCGACAGGGGGGAGATCCTACGAGCAGTACTTC. This translates into CASSLATGGRSYEQYF.

Of note for this clone: Germline and junction disagree at one end, which may indicate a read error. CDR3 protein: CACSSAGRDGNYEQYF. The CDR3 nucleotides are TGTGCCTGCAGCTCCGCAGGGCGGGACGGTAACTACGAGCAGTACTTC. The chain joins TRBV7-2 to TRBJ2-7, with D tentatively TRBD2 (6 bases). The CDR3 is 16 residues long. Looked up from germline, CDR1 is SGHTA and CDR2 is FQGNSA.

The chain couples TRBV29-1 to TRBJ1-4, with D unresolved. The CDR3 is made up of 13 amino acids. Trimming stripped 5 bases from V and 0 bases from J, with 7 bases between. The germline CDR1 and CDR2 sequences are SQVTM and ANQGSEA. The CDR3 sequence is CSVRGSTNEKLFF. CDR3 nucleotide sequence: TGCAGCGTTCGGGGTTCAACTAATGAAAAACTGTTTTTT. Complete variable domain (other parts from reference TRBV29-1 and TRBJ1-4): SAVISQKPSRDICQRGTSLTIQCQVDSQVTMMFWYRQQPGQSLTLIATANQGSEATYESGFVIDKFPISRPNLTFSTLTVSNMSPEDSSIYLCSVRGSTNEKLFFGSGTQLSVL.

The rearrangement uses TRBV5-3 and TRBJ2-7, with 15 bases aligning to TRBD2. TRBV5-3 is labeled an ORF, and its function is uncertain. This CDR3 comprises 18 residues. The J segment lost 1 base and the V segment lost 4 bases, leaving 9 bases of the junction unmatched. The CDR3 loop is CARSRSPGTSGGSYEQYF. The DNA for the CDR3 is TGTGCCAGAAGCCGGAGTCCCGGGACTAGCGGGGGGTCCTACGAGCAGTACTTC.

V is TRBV18 and J is TRBJ2-5; the D gene is possibly TRBD2 (6 bases). CDR1 KGHSH and CDR2 LQKENI come from the germline V gene. Trimming took 4 bases from V and 9 from J, leaving 15 bases between them. The CDR3 sequence is 13 residues long. The DNA for the CDR3 is TGTGCCAGCTCACGCTCCCCGGGGGAGGCCCAGTACTTC. It translates to CASSRSPGEAQYF.

In regard to this clone: A read error may produce the germline difference seen at one junction end. The V call is TRBV7-2, the J call TRBJ2-5, with a tentative D call TRBD2 (5 bases). The closer fit of TRBJ2-7 to the DNA end suggests the J call may be wrong. The CDR3 sequence is 18 residues long. Germline V gene lookup returns CDR1 SGHTA and CDR2 FQGNSA. The CDR3 bases are TGTGCCAGCAGCGTAGCAGTTTTTTCGGGCAGCGGTTCCTACGAGCAGTACTTC. It translates to CASSVAVFSGSGSYEQYF.

This chain uses TRBV4-2 with TRBJ1-2; D might be TRBD1 (6 bases). The germline V gene encodes CDR1 LGHNA and CDR2 YNFKEQ. V was pared by 0 bases and J by 2 bases, with 13 bases between. The CDR3 consists of 16 residues. Written as DNA, the CDR3 is TGTGCCAGCAGCCAAGACGCTTCCGGGACAAACTATGGCTACACCTTC. Protein: CASSQDASGTNYGYTF.

V gene TRBV11-3 combines with J gene TRBJ2-2, with D maybe TRBD1 (5 bases). This CDR3 is built from 13 residues. Between the trimmed V and J ends, which lost 5 bases and 4 bases, there was a span of 8 bases. Looked up from germline, CDR1 is SGHNT and CDR2 is YENEEA. CDR3: CASSPTGTGELFF. CDR3 DNA: TGTGCCAGCAGCCCTACAGGCACCGGGGAGCTGTTTTTT.

The CDR3 bases are TGTGCCAGCAGTCCAGGGGGCAATTCACCCCTCCACTTT. Translating it yields CASSPGGNSPLHF. The rearrangement joins TRBV25-1 to TRBJ1-6, with TRBD1 identical over 8 bases. The CDR3 is made up of 13 amino acids. Germline trimming cut 5 bases from V and 7 bases from J; bases unmatched to any gene: 1. Germline CDR1 reads MGHDK; CDR2 reads SYGVNS.